This is a list of T cell receptor beta chains from one sample in a study of identical twins. TCRdb reprocessed the 5' RACE reads via MiXCR and lists one record per CDR3 protein. Of roughly 250,000 distinct CDR3 sequences in the sample, 11% to 15% were seen once. Sequencing was done on a sample of memory (CD45RO+) T cells sorted from blood. The source is a woman under 30 in good health. CDR3s include the opening cysteine and the closing phenylalanine or tryptophan. The D gene is left open where the match is weak. A row's size may be missing; if present it is once, few, many or a size class.

TRBD2 | TRBJ2-2 | TRBV12-5 | . | CASGPRLAENTGELFF | TGTGCTAGTGGTCCCCGACTAGCGGAGAACACCGGGGAGCTGTTTTTT
TRBD2 | TRBJ2-2 | TRBV6-2/TRBV6-3 | . | CASRRFGGTNTGELFF | TGTGCCAGCCGCAGATTCGGGGGGACGAACACCGGGGAGCTGTTTTTT
. | TRBJ2-7 | TRBV20-1 | . | CSARDLTRGPYYEQYF | TGCAGTGCTAGAGATTTGACGCGTGGACCCTACTACGAGCAGTACTTC
TRBD2 | TRBJ2-3 | TRBV27 | . | CASAGRGRAGDTQYF | TGTGCCAGCGCGGGCCGGGGGAGGGCCGGGGATACGCAGTATTTT
TRBD1 | TRBJ2-6 | TRBV2 | few | CASSRTGSSGANVLTF | TGTGCCAGCTCCAGGACAGGGAGCTCTGGGGCCAACGTCCTGACTTTC
. | TRBJ2-3 | TRBV20-1 | . | CSAARLASRGVDTQYF | TGCAGTGCCGCACGACTCGCCAGTAGGGGAGTAGATACGCAGTATTTT
. | TRBJ2-7 | TRBV9 | few | CASSVGVDYSYEQYF | TGTGCCAGCAGCGTAGGGGTGGACTACTCCTACGAGCAGTACTTC
. | TRBJ2-5 | TRBV7-2 | . | CASSWAWDQETQYF | TGTGCCAGCAGCTGGGCGTGGGACCAAGAGACCCAGTACTTC
. | TRBJ1-1 | TRBV6-5 | . | CASSYPQGDTEAFF | TGTGCCAGCAGTTACCCTCAGGGTGACACTGAAGCTTTCTTT
. | TRBJ2-2 | TRBV2 | . | CASSGLTQTGELFF | TGTGCCAGCTCCGGTTTAACCCAGACCGGGGAGCTGTTTTTT
TRBD1 | TRBJ2-7 | TRBV7-9 | . | CASSLGTGDHEQYF | TGTGCCAGCAGCTTGGGGACAGGGGACCACGAGCAGTACTTC
. | TRBJ2-1 | TRBV9 | . | CASSVGGDAKFF | TGTGCCAGCAGCGTAGGGGGGGACGCAAAGTTCTTC
TRBD1 | TRBJ1-2 | TRBV27 | . | CASGDQGAAGYTF | TGTGCCAGCGGAGATCAGGGGGCGGCTGGCTACACCTTC
TRBD2 | TRBJ2-5 | TRBV20-1 | . | CSAYVPGLAGGPGETQYF | TGCAGTGCCTACGTCCCGGGACTAGCGGGAGGGCCTGGGGAGACCCAGTACTTC
TRBD2 | TRBJ2-1 | TRBV6-2/TRBV6-3 | . | CASRGSGRAASYNEQFF | TGTGCCAGCAGGGGGAGCGGGAGGGCGGCATCCTACAATGAGCAGTTCTTC